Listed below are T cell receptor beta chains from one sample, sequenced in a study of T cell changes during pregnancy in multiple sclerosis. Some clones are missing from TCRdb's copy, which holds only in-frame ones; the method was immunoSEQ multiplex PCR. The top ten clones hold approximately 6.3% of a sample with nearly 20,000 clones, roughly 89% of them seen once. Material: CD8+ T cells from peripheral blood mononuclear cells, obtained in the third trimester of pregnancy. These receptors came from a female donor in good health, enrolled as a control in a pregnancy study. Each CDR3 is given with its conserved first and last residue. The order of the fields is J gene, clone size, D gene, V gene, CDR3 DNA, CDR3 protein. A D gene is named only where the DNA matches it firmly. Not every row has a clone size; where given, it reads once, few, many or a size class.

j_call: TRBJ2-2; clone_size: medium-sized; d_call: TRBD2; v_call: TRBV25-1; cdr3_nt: TGTGCCAGCAGTGAATGGGGGGGAACCGGGGAGCTGTTTTTT; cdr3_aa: CASSEWGGTGELFF
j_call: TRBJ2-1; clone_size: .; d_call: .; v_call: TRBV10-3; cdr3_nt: TGTGCCATCAGCGAGGGAGGTGAAGGAACCTACAATGAGCAGTTCTTC; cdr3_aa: CAISEGGEGTYNEQFF
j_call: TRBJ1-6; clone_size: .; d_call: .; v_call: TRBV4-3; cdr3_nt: TGCGCCAGCAGCCAAGAACCCCCAGGGGACAATTCACCCCTCCACTTT; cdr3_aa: CASSQEPPGDNSPLHF
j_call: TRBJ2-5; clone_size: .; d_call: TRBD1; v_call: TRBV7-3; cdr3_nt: TGTGCCAGCAGCTTAACCGGACAGGCGAGGCGCCAACAAGAGACCCAGTACTTC; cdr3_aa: CASSLTGQARRQQETQYF
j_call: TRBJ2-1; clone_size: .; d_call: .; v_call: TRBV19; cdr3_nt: TGTGCCAGTAGCGGACCAGGGGAGGGGCACAATGAGCAGTTCTTC; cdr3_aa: CASSGPGEGHNEQFF
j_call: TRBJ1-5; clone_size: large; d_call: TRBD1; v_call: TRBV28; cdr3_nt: TGTGCCAGCAGTTTCCCCTCCACCGGGACAGCCAACCTCCAGGCTCAGCCCCAGCATTTT; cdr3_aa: CASSFPSTGTANLQAQPQHF
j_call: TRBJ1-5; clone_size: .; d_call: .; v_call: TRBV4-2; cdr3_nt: TGTGCCAGCAGCCCCGGGTGGGGGGAGGGGGACCCGCCCCAGCATTTT; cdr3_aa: CASSPGWGEGDPPQHF
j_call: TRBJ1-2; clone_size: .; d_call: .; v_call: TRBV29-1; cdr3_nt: TGCAGCGTGGAAGCCCGCTATGGCTACACCTTC; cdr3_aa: CSVEARYGYTF
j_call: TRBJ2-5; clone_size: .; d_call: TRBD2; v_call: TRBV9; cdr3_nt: TGTGCCAGCAGCGTAGGCTCTAGCGGGGGTGTCCAAGAGACCCAGTACTTC; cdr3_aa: CASSVGSSGGVQETQYF
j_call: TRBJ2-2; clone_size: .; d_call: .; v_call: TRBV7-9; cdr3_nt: TGTGCCAGCAGCTCGGTTTCGGGCACCGGGGAGCTGTTTTTT; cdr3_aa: CASSSVSGTGELFF
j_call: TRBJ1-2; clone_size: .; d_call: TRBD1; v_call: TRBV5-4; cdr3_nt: TGTGCCAGCAGCTCCTGGACAGGGGTAACCTATGGCTACACCTTC; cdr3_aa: CASSSWTGVTYGYTF
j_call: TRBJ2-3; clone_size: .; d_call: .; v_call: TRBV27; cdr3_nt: TGTGCCAGCAGTTCCCCGACAGATACGCAGTATTTT; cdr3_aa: CASSSPTDTQYF
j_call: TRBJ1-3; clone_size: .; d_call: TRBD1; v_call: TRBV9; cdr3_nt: TGTGCCAGCAGCTCGGATATGGGACAGGGGAAAAACACCATATATTTT; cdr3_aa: CASSSDMGQGKNTIYF
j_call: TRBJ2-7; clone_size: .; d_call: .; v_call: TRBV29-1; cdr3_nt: TGCAGCGTTGTGGGGGGAAGCTCCTACGAGCAGTACTTC; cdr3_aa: CSVVGGSSYEQYF
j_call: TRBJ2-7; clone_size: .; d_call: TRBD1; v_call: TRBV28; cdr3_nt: TGTGCCAGCAGTTCAACGATCCGGGACAGGAACTACGAGCAGTACTTC; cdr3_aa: CASSSTIRDRNYEQYF
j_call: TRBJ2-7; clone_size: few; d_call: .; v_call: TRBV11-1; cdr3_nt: TGTGCCAGCAGCTTAGCAGACTTCTCCTACGAGCAGTACTTC; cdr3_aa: CASSLADFSYEQYF
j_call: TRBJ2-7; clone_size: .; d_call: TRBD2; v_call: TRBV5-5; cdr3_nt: TGTGCCAGCAGCTCGGGACTATCCGAGCAGTACTTC; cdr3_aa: CASSSGLSEQYF
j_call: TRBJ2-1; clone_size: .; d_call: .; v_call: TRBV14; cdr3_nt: TGTGCCAGCAGCCAACTGGGACTGCACAATGAGCAGTTCTTC; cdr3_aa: CASSQLGLHNEQFF
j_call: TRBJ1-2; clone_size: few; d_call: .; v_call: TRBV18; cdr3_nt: TGTGCCAGCTCACCGGCGGCGTCAGGGGGCTACACCTTC; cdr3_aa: CASSPAASGGYTF
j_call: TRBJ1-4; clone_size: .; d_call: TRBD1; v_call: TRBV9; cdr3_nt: TGTGCCAGCAGTACAGGGGGGACTAATGAAAAACTGTTTTTT; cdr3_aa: CASSTGGTNEKLFF
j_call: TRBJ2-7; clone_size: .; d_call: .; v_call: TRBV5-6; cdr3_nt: TGTGCCAGCAGCTACGGTCGGGGCGAGCAGTACTTC; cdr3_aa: CASSYGRGEQYF
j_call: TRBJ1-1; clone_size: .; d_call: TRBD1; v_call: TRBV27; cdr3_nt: TGTGCCAGCAGTTTGGGGGGACAGGTGAACACTGAAGCTTTCTTT; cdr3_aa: CASSLGGQVNTEAFF
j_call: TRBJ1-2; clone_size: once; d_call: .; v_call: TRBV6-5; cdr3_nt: TGTGCCAGCAGTTACCGACAGGCCCAATATGGCTACACCTTC; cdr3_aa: CASSYRQAQYGYTF
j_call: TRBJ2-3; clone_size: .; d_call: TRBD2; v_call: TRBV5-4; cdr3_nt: TGTGCCAGCAGCTGGGCTAGCGGGGATGATACGCAGTATTTT; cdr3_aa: CASSWASGDDTQYF
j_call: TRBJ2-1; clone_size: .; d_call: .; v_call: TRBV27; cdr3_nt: TGTGCCACCCGAGTGGGGCGGTCCTACAATGAGCAGTTCTTC; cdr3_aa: CATRVGRSYNEQFF
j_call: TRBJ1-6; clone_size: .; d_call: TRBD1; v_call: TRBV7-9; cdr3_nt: TGTGCCAGCAGGTACCGGGGACAGCCAGGGAATTCACCCCTCCACTTT; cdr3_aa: CASRYRGQPGNSPLHF
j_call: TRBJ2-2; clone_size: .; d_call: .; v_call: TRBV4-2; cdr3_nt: TGTGCCAGCAGCCAAGGTCTAACCGGGGAGCTGTTTTTT; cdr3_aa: CASSQGLTGELFF
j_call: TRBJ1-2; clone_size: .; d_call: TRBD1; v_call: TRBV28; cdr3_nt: TGTGCCAGCAAGGAGGGGGACAGAGACTATGGCTACACCTTC; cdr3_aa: CASKEGDRDYGYTF
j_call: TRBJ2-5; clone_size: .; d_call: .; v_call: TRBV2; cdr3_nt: TGTGCCAGCGCCCGGAGCGCGACCACGGGGGAGACCCAGTACTTC; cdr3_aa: CASARSATTGETQYF
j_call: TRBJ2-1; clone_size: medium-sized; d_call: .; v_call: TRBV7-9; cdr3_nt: TGTGCCAGCAGCCTACAGGGTTCGGTAGAGCAGTTCTTC; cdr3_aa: CASSLQGSVEQFF
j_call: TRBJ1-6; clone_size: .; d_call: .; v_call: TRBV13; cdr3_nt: TGTGCCAGCAGCTTATCTCTAGGCTCACCCCTCCACTTT; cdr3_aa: CASSLSLGSPLHF
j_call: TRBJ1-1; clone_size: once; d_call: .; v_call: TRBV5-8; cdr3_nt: TGTGCCAGCAGCTTGGTGGCCACGAACACTGAAGCTTTCTTT; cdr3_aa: CASSLVATNTEAFF
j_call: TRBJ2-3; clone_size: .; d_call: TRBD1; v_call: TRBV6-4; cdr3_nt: TGTGCCAGCAGTTCCGGGACAGCTAGCACAGATACGCAGTATTTT; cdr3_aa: CASSSGTASTDTQYF
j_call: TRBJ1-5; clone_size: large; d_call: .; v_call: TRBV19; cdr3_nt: TGTGCCAGTAGTTCTCGGGATCTGAGCAATCAGCCCCAGCATTTT; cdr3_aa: CASSSRDLSNQPQHF
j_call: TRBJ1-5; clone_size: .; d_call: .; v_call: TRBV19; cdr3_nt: TGTGCCAGTAGTATAATAGGGACACTGTATAGCAATCAGCCCCAGCATTTT; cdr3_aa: CASSIIGTLYSNQPQHF